The 21 T cell receptor beta chains below were found in one sample sequenced in a study of OX40 agonist ivuxolimab in advanced cancers. Data came from immunoSEQ multiplex PCR; TCRdb stores just in-frame clones and leaves some out. The sample carries about 130,000 clones, 92% recorded once. Specimen: CD4+ or CD8+ T cells sorted from blood, collected in a trial of the OX40 agonist ivuxolimab. These receptors originate from an adult with an advanced solid tumor such as melanoma, head and neck, liver or kidney cancer.

This chain links TRBV2 with TRBJ2-2; D is uncertain. Germline values: CDR1 SNHLY, CDR2 FYNNEI. CDR3 length: 13 residues. Trimming stripped 2 bases from V and 7 bases from J, with 8 bases between. The CDR3 spells CASSEKQIGELFF. The CDR3 bases are TGTGCCAGCAGTGAAAAACAGATCGGGGAGCTGTTTTTT.

This clone occurred once. The genes are TRBV21-1 and TRBJ1-3; the D call of TRBD1 is as the table states it, not checked on the DNA. TRBV21-1 represents a pseudogene. The CDR3 extends over 17 amino acids. In DNA, the CDR3 is TGTGCCAGCAGCAAAGATATCAGGGCCCTCTCTGGAAACACCATATATTTT. Its protein is CASSKDIRALSGNTIYF.

J is TRBJ2-1 and V is TRBV10-3, with 8 positions matching TRBD2. V dropped 6 bases and J dropped 6; count of bases not matched to a gene: 1. The CDR3 spans 12 residues. Per the germline V gene, CDR1 is ENHRY and CDR2 is SYGVKD. The CDR3 DNA follows: TGTGCCATCAGCGGGACTAGCAATGAGCAGTTCTTC. Translated: CAISGTSNEQFF.

Comment on this clone: Other DNA sequences within the sample encode an identical CDR3. V and J are TRBV5-1 and TRBJ1-1, with 9 bases matching TRBD1. V shed 0 bases and J 1 base; nucleotides not matched to a gene: 4. Looked up from germline, CDR1 is SGHRS and CDR2 is YFSETQ. This CDR3 is built from 16 residues. The CDR3 DNA reads as TGCGCCAGCAGCTTGGGAACAGGGGGCACGAACACTGAAGCTTTCTTT. Its translation is CASSLGTGGTNTEAFF.

V and J are TRBV19 and TRBJ2-7, with TRBD1 identical over 8 bases. Per the germline V gene, CDR1 is LNHDA and CDR2 is SQIVND (reference sequence). V was clipped by 1 base and J by 3 bases; unmatched bases: 11. CDR3 length: 17 residues. As DNA, the CDR3 is TGTGCCAGTAGTATAGGGGCTGGGACAGGCCTTCTCTACGAGCAGTACTTC. Its translation: CASSIGAGTGLLYEQYF. Drawing the rest from reference TRBV19 and TRBJ2-7, the complete variable domain is DGGITQSPKYLFRKEGQNVTLSCEQNLNHDAMYWYRQDPGQGLRLIYYSQIVNDFQKGDIAEGYSVSREKKESFPLTVTSAQKNPTAFYLCASSIGAGTGLLYEQYFGPGTRLTVT.

The chain carries TRBV7-3 and TRBJ2-3; 13 bases are a match to TRBD2. The CDR3 is 17 amino acids. J was trimmed by 4 bases and V by 2 bases; bases with no gene match: 6. CDR1 is SGHTA and CDR2 is FQGTGA in the germline V gene. CDR3 sequence reads: CASSLGPGTSGADTQYF. CDR3 nucleotide sequence: TGTGCCAGCAGCTTAGGGCCCGGGACTAGCGGGGCAGATACGCAGTATTTT.

The chain links TRBV4-1 to TRBJ2-7, with D tentatively TRBD2 (6 bases). The CDR3 is 15 residues long. V was cut by 8 bases and J by 4 bases, with 21 bases left in between. The germline CDR1 and CDR2 sequences are MGHRA and YSYEKL. CDR3 loop: CASGYRDSAPYEQYF. CDR3 in DNA: TGCGCCAGCGGGTACCGGGACTCGGCGCCTTACGAGCAGTACTTC.

This rearrangement joins TRBV27 to TRBJ1-4; 7 bases match TRBD1. CDR1 and CDR2 (germline): MNHEY, SMNVEV (reference sequence). CDR3 length: 15 residues. Unmatched junction bases numbered 7, after V lost 5 bases and J lost 4 bases. CDR3 amino acids: CASSPPGQHNEKLFF. The CDR3 nucleotides are TGTGCCAGCAGTCCCCCGGGACAGCATAATGAAAAACTGTTTTTT.

In its sample, this clone was seen once. The chain joins TRBV7-9 to TRBJ2-2, with a tentative D call TRBD2 (6 bases). The CDR3 runs to 16 residues. Trimming cost V 2 bases and J 1 base, with 11 bases left between them. Germline values: CDR1 SEHNR, CDR2 FQNEAQ (reference sequence). The DNA for the CDR3 is TGTGCCAGCAGCTTAATGGTAGCGGTGAACACCGGGGAGCTGTTTTTT. Amino acids: CASSLMVAVNTGELFF.

The rearrangement links TRBV7-9 to TRBJ2-1, with D hard to call. CDR1 SEHNR and CDR2 FQNEAQ come from the germline V gene (reference sequence). V lost 6 bases, J lost 8 bases, and 11 bases lay in between. The CDR3 is made up of 12 amino acids. The CDR3 DNA follows: TGTGCCAGCAGGGCAAGTAGGGATGAGCAGTTCTTC. It specifies CASRASRDEQFF.

This clone appeared a few times. This chain connects TRBV5-8 to TRBJ2-7, with no clear D. The CDR3 contains 11 residues. With 4 bases removed from V and 5 bases from J, the gap between germline ends came to 7 bases. Germline CDR1 is SGHTS and CDR2 is YDEGEE. CDR3 protein: CASSPRHEQYF. The CDR3 DNA reads as TGTGCCAGCAGCCCCAGACACGAGCAGTACTTC.

The chain links TRBV5-1 to TRBJ2-2; the match to TRBD2 covers 13 bases. Trimming took 4 bases from V and 4 from J; bases not matched to a gene: 4. CDR3 length: 16 residues. The germline V gene has CDR1 SGHRS and CDR2 YFSETQ. CDR3 in DNA: TGCGCCAGCAGCCCAACTAGCGGGAGGGCCACCGGGGAGCTGTTTTTT. Residues: CASSPTSGRATGELFF.

V and J are TRBV13 and TRBJ2-7; TRBD2 might be the D (5 bases). Germline V gene data show CDR1 as PRHDT and CDR2 as FYEKMQ (reference sequence). CDR3 length: 15 residues. Deletions cut 0 bases from V and 2 bases from J, with 11 bases between. The CDR3 DNA follows: TGTGCCAGCAGCTTAGGGGATCTAGCCACCTACGAGCAGTACTTC. It translates to CASSLGDLATYEQYF. Variable domain in full (rest from reference TRBV13 and TRBJ2-7): AAGVIQSPRHLIKEKRETATLKCYPIPRHDTVYWYQQGPGQDPQFLISFYEKMQSDKGSIPDRFSAQQFSDYHSELNMSSLELGDSALYFCASSLGDLATYEQYFGPGTRLTVT.

The J gene is TRBJ1-3, the V gene TRBV7-9; D is possibly TRBD1 (6 bases). Germline V gene lookup returns CDR1 SEHNR and CDR2 FQNEAQ (reference sequence). The CDR3 totals 14 residues. V dropped 5 bases and J dropped 3 bases, with 11 bases sitting between them. DNA for the CDR3: TGTGCCAGCAGCCCCCAGGGGAATGGAAACACCATATATTTT. It is translated as CASSPQGNGNTIYF.

The CDR3 region has the DNA TGTGCCAGCAGCTTAGACTCCTTCAGCACCGGGGAGCTGTTTTTT. Translated, it gives CASSLDSFSTGELFF. The chain joins TRBV11-3 to TRBJ2-2; D is ambiguous. CDR1 is SGHNT and CDR2 is YENEEA in the germline V gene. CDR3 length: 15 residues. Trimming removed 0 bases at V and 4 bases at J, with 9 bases between.

This chain joins TRBV15 and TRBJ2-7; 11 nucleotides line up with TRBD2. J was trimmed by 2 bases and V by 0 bases; bases with no gene match: 9. Germline loops: CDR1 LNHNV, CDR2 YYDKDF (reference sequence). CDR3 length: 18 amino acids. The CDR3 loop reads CATSRDPGATSGTYEQYF. The CDR3 bases are TGTGCCACCAGCAGAGATCCGGGGGCGACTAGCGGGACCTACGAGCAGTACTTC.

The J gene is TRBJ2-1, the V gene TRBV4-1; 14 bases match TRBD2. V lost 0 bases to trimming and J lost 12 bases; unmatched junction nucleotides: 10. The CDR3 extends over 17 amino acids. Looked up from germline, CDR1 is MGHRA and CDR2 is YSYEKL. The CDR3 sequence: CASSQDQRLAGGPGQFF. The CDR3 DNA follows: TGCGCCAGCAGCCAAGATCAAAGACTAGCGGGAGGGCCGGGGCAGTTCTTC.

This clone was counted once. The sample holds other DNA sequences that translate to the same CDR3. This chain uses TRBV14 with TRBJ1-4; D is unclear. CDR3 size: 15 residues. Germline V gene sequence: CDR1 SGHDN, CDR2 FVKESK. The V end was cut by 2 bases, the J end by 4 bases, with 11 bases between. The CDR3 sequence: CASSQQTPDNEKLFF. DNA of the CDR3: TGTGCCAGCAGCCAACAGACCCCAGATAATGAAAAACTGTTTTTT.

This chain links TRBV6-6 with TRBJ1-1, with TRBD1 as a possible D gene (5 bases). The V gene lost 5 bases and the J gene lost 2 bases, with 15 bases spanning the gap. Germline V gene lookup returns CDR1 MNHNY and CDR2 SVGAGI (reference sequence). There are 15 residues in the CDR3. The CDR3 sequence is CASSVSGTPNTEAFF. The CDR3 region has the DNA TGTGCCAGCAGTGTCTCCGGGACGCCAAACACTGAAGCTTTCTTT.

Concerning this clone itself: Other DNA sequences from this sample encode an identical CDR3 as well. The V gene is TRBV6-5, the J gene TRBJ2-2; D unresolved. Looked up from germline, CDR1 is MNHEY and CDR2 is SVGAGI. Trimming cost V 4 bases and J 4 bases, with 1 base left between them. The CDR3 is made up of 11 amino acids. CDR3 nucleotides: TGTGCCAGCAGTTTCACCGGGGAGCTGTTTTTT. Its protein product is CASSFTGELFF.

V gene TRBV6-5 combines with J gene TRBJ2-1; D not resolved. The CDR3 has 11 residues. Germline CDR1 MNHEY, CDR2 SVGAGI. Deletions cut 4 bases from V and 7 bases from J, with 5 bases between. CDR3 in DNA: TGTGCCAGCAGTTTGGGGAATGAGCAGTTCTTC. Its protein is CASSLGNEQFF.